This T cell receptor (beta chain) emerged from a study of T-cell reconstitution after alpha-beta-depleted transplantation in children. V was trimmed by 4 bases and J by 2 bases, leaving 9 bases between them. Germline CDR1 reads SGHKS; CDR2 reads YYEKEE (reference sequence). The CDR3 is made up of 13 amino acids. This clonotype was detected ten times or more. Unique molecular identifiers were incorporated during preparation of the TCRbeta library. MiXCR, run by TCRdb on the PCR reads, gives a single entry per CDR3 protein. The sample lists some 590,000 distinct CDR3 sequences, roughly a tenth occurring once.

The TCR originated in a human donor who donated a stem cell graft to a child with acute myeloid leukemia. The material sequenced was PBMCs from the stem cell graft donor, taken from the stem cell graft. The chain joins TRBV5-5 to TRBJ1-1; D gene uncertain. In nucleotides, the CDR3 is TGTGCCAGCAGCCAGAACCCAAACACTGAAGCTTTCTTT. This codes for CASSQNPNTEAFF.